These 28 T cell receptor beta chains were all obtained from the same sample, sequenced in a study of post-analysis software for immune sequencing data. The TCR beta cDNA libraries carried unique molecular identifiers. MiXCR, applied by TCRdb to the PCR reads, yields one record per CDR3 protein. The repertoire holds 700,000 to 800,000 distinct CDR3 sequences, approximately 30% seen once, with more than 0.55% in the top ten. Whole-study findings and limits: The five TRBV segments detected at higher frequency in patients than in controls included TRBV5-6, TRBV5-1 and TRBV20-1.

Their antigens remain unidentified. Sequenced input: blood. The source is a girl aged 10 to 17 with multiple sclerosis.

V usage is TRBV28 and J usage is TRBJ1-5, with 7 bases aligning to TRBD1. Germline V lookup: CDR1 MDHEN, CDR2 SYDVKM. The CDR3 runs to 15 residues. Trimming at V came to 5 bases and at J to 7 bases, leaving 11 bases not matched to a gene. The CDR3 is CASSQGVEGVQPQHF. CDR3 coding DNA: TGTGCCAGCAGTCAGGGGGTTGAGGGTGTGCAGCCCCAGCATTTT.

This clonotype occurred a few times. This chain joins TRBV10-2 and TRBJ2-1, with 7 bases fitting TRBD2. Germline values: CDR1 WSHSY, CDR2 SAAADI. CDR3 length: 15 amino acids. V was clipped by 10 bases and J by 4 bases; unmatched bases: 13. The CDR3 sequence: CAIWGGGPGYNEQFF. The CDR3 DNA is TGCGCCATTTGGGGGGGAGGGCCGGGTTACAATGAGCAGTTCTTC.

This clonotype came up once. At one of its ends the junction is not consistent with the germline gene, which may arise from a read error. The chain uses TRBV3-1 and TRBJ2-7; D remains ambiguous. The CDR3 runs to 13 residues. Germline assignment: CDR1 LGHDT and CDR2 YNNKEL (reference sequence). The CDR3 DNA sequence: TGTGCCAGCAGCCGGGGAAAAGCCTACAAGCAGTACTTC. It is translated as CASSRGKAYKQYF.

This clonotype was seen a handful of times. V is TRBV28 and J is TRBJ2-3; 7 bases match TRBD1. V was pared by 5 bases and J by 2 bases, with 10 bases of the junction left unmatched. Per the germline V gene, CDR1 is MDHEN and CDR2 is SYDVKM. CDR3 length: 16 amino acids. CDR3 DNA: TGTGCCAGCAGTCCAACCGGGACAGACTACACAGATACGCAGTATTTT. Protein product: CASSPTGTDYTDTQYF.

This clonotype has just a few counts. V and J are TRBV14 and TRBJ2-5; D is perhaps TRBD1 or TRBD2 (6 bases each). V gave up 5 bases and J gave up 4 bases, with 20 bases separating them. CDR1 and CDR2 from the germline V gene are SGHDN and FVKESK. This CDR3 spans 16 amino acids. In DNA, the CDR3 is TGTGCCAGCAGCGCCCGCCGGGGGCAGGGGTTAGAGACCCAGTACTTC. Encoded protein: CASSARRGQGLETQYF.

The J gene is TRBJ2-1, the V gene TRBV20-1; 7 bases align to TRBD2. The J segment lost 13 bases and the V segment lost 3 bases, leaving 12 bases of the junction unmatched. Germline V gene sequence: CDR1 DFQATT, CDR2 SNEGSKA (reference sequence). The CDR3 contains 13 residues. As DNA, the CDR3 is TGCAGTGCTAGGGGCATGAGCGGGATGAGACAGTTCTTC. This gives the protein CSARGMSGMRQFF.

The chain couples TRBV5-6 to TRBJ2-6, with TRBD1 matching 9 bases. Germline V gene data show CDR1 as SGHDT and CDR2 as YYEEEE. Trimming cost V 3 bases and J 3 bases; bases outside gene matches: 4. The CDR3 has 16 residues. CDR3 sequence reads: CASSSGQGFGANVLTF. The DNA for the CDR3 is TGTGCCAGCAGCTCAGGACAGGGGTTTGGGGCCAACGTCCTGACTTTC.

This clonotype was observed many times. The chain combines TRBV20-1 with TRBJ2-5; 10 nucleotides line up with TRBD1. CDR1 and CDR2 (germline): DFQATT, SNEGSKA (reference sequence). The CDR3 is 14 residues long. The V and J ends lost 6 bases and 5 bases, in that order; junction bases with no gene match: 9. The CDR3 loop is CSASRDRGGETQYF. The CDR3 DNA reads as TGCAGTGCGAGCCGGGACAGGGGAGGGGAGACCCAGTACTTC.

The chain employs TRBV7-9 and TRBJ2-1, with 8 bases that match TRBD2. Losses at the gene ends were 4 bases for V and 4 bases for J; bases not matched to a gene: 3. The CDR3 consists of 14 residues. In germline, CDR1 is SEHNR, CDR2 FQNEAQ (reference sequence). The CDR3 protein is CASSWGTSYNEQFF. Here the CDR3 DNA reads TGTGCCAGCAGCTGGGGGACTAGTTACAATGAGCAGTTCTTC.

This clonotype was detected many times. The rearrangement joins TRBV29-1 to TRBJ2-3, with D perhaps TRBD1 (6 bases). This CDR3 contains 16 residues. Germline-derived CDR1 and CDR2 are SQVTM and ANQGSEA. V lost 4 bases, J lost 2 bases, and 19 bases lay in between. The CDR3 nucleotides are TGCAGCGTTGGTTATAGGTTGGGACACCTCACAGATACGCAGTATTTT. It yields the protein CSVGYRLGHLTDTQYF.

The sample holds a few counts of this clonotype. The rearrangement uses TRBV6-1 and TRBJ1-2; 7 bases agree with TRBD1. Germline values: CDR1 MNHNS, CDR2 SASEGT. V gave up 6 bases and J gave up 4 bases; unmatched junction bases: 5. The CDR3 runs 13 residues. The CDR3 DNA follows: TGTGCCAGCAGCGCGGACAGGCTCTATGGCTACACCTTC. It yields the protein CASSADRLYGYTF.

The V and J genes are TRBV27 and TRBJ2-1, with a possible D match to TRBD1 (6 bases). The CDR3 extends over 15 amino acids. Germline V CDR1 and CDR2: MNHEY, SMNVEV (reference sequence). V lost 6 bases and J lost 7, with 19 bases in between. The CDR3 spells CASRNRQAVGNEQFF. CDR3 bases: TGTGCCAGCAGAAACAGACAGGCGGTGGGGAATGAGCAGTTCTTC.

This clonotype occurred once. A read error may produce the germline difference seen at one junction end. The V call is TRBV12-3 or TRBV12-4, the J call TRBJ2-1; possible D gene TRBD1, 6 bases. The CDR3 sequence is 15 residues long. CDR3 coding DNA: TGTGCCAGCAGTTTGGGTCAGGGGATACACAATGGGCAGTTCTTC. Its translation: CASSLGQGIHNGQFF.

This chain links TRBV12-3 or TRBV12-4 with TRBJ1-4; 7 nucleotides agree with TRBD1. V dropped 10 bases and J dropped 6; count of bases not matched to a gene: 11. The CDR3 totals 14 residues. Here the CDR3 reads CATQGGLGDEKLFF. DNA of the CDR3: TGTGCCACCCAGGGGGGGCTTGGGGATGAAAAACTGTTTTTT.

V usage is TRBV12-3 or TRBV12-4 and J usage is TRBJ2-5; D is uncertain. V lost 0 bases to trimming and J lost 4 bases, with 12 bases between them. The CDR3 has 15 residues. DNA for the CDR3: TGTGCCAGCAGTTTAGCGCTGACGAGGTTAGAGACCCAGTACTTC. It is translated as CASSLALTRLETQYF.

This clonotype was observed a few times. The chain combines TRBV5-8 with TRBJ2-1, with D unclear. Germline CDR1 SGHTS, CDR2 YDEGEE. CDR3 length: 11 residues. The germline V and J ends were trimmed by 5 bases and 4 bases, with 4 bases remaining between them. The CDR3 is CASRLYNEQFF. The CDR3 DNA follows: TGTGCCAGCAGATTGTACAATGAGCAGTTCTTC.

V and J are TRBV9 and TRBJ1-1, with D maybe TRBD1 (5 bases). V lost 0 bases to trimming and J lost 2 bases, with 17 bases between them. The CDR3 has 17 amino acids. CDR1 and CDR2 from the germline V gene are SGDLS and YYNGEE. This chain's CDR3 is CASSVDPMWGGNTEAFF. CDR3 DNA sequence: TGTGCCAGCAGCGTAGATCCAATGTGGGGGGGAAACACTGAAGCTTTCTTT.

The chain recombines TRBV5-1 with TRBJ1-5; D perhaps matches TRBD1 (5 bases). V gave up 3 bases and J gave up 4 bases, with 17 bases separating them. The CDR3 sequence is 16 residues long. The germline V gene has CDR1 SGHRS and CDR2 YFSETQ. CDR3 protein: CASSSELSAGNQPQHF. The CDR3, as DNA: TGCGCCAGCAGCTCCGAACTATCGGCAGGGAATCAGCCCCAGCATTTT.

V gene TRBV7-2 combines with J gene TRBJ2-3, with D uncertain. Germline V lookup: CDR1 SGHTA, CDR2 FQGNSA. The CDR3 contains 15 residues. Trimming shortened V by 4 bases and J by 1 base, and 12 bases separated the two germline ends. The CDR3 bases are TGTGCCAGCAGCTCCGGCGCTCCGGGCACAGATACGCAGTATTTT. This gives the protein CASSSGAPGTDTQYF.

The chain combines TRBV7-9 with TRBJ2-2; D is possibly TRBD1 or TRBD2 (5 bases each). The CDR3 runs 16 residues. The germline V gene encodes CDR1 SEHNR and CDR2 FQNEAQ (reference sequence). The V end was cut by 8 bases, the J end by 4 bases, with 20 bases between. Written as DNA, the CDR3 is TGTGCCAGCCTCTCAAGTGGGGGTTTACGCACCGGGGAGCTGTTTTTT. Translating gives CASLSSGGLRTGELFF.

This clonotype was detected only a few times. V gene TRBV12-3 or TRBV12-4 combines with J gene TRBJ2-7; 9 bases agree with TRBD1. The CDR3 totals 16 residues. V dropped 5 bases and J dropped 5; count of bases not matched to a gene: 13. Written as DNA, the CDR3 is TGTGCCAGCAGTGCTCAAGGCACAGGGGGCAGGGACGAGCAGTACTTC. Its translation is CASSAQGTGGRDEQYF.

The gene calls are TRBV5-1 and TRBJ1-1, with D unclear. Trimming cost V 4 bases and J 5 bases, with 12 bases left between them. The CDR3 has 13 residues. In germline, CDR1 is SGHRS, CDR2 YFSETQ. The CDR3 coding sequence is TGCGCCAGCAGCCCCACGGCGGGGACTGAAGCTTTCTTT. Its protein is CASSPTAGTEAFF.

The CDR3 DNA follows: TGTGCCACCAGTGATTATGTGACAGGGGCGTACAATGAGCAGTTCTTC. This gives the protein CATSDYVTGAYNEQFF. This chain uses TRBV24-1 with TRBJ2-1; 8 bases line up with TRBD1. V lost 2 bases and J lost 4; bases outside the gene matches: 6. Per germline, CDR1 KGHDR and CDR2 SFDVKD. The CDR3 contains 16 residues.

This clonotype occurred a few times. This chain uses TRBV9 with TRBJ2-6; the match to TRBD1 covers 8 bases. This CDR3 spans 17 amino acids. Looked up from germline, CDR1 is SGDLS and CDR2 is YYNGEE. Trimming cost V 3 bases and J 2 bases; bases outside gene matches: 7. This CDR3 is CASSEDLGQAGANVLTF. CDR3 nucleotides: TGTGCCAGCAGCGAGGACCTGGGACAGGCTGGGGCCAACGTCCTGACTTTC.

The chain joins TRBV6-6 to TRBJ2-5, with a weak D call TRBD1 (5 bases). The CDR3 is 14 residues long. Trimming shortened V by 2 bases and J by 5 bases, and 12 bases separated the two germline ends. Germline CDR1 reads MNHNY; CDR2 reads SVGAGI (reference sequence). The CDR3: CASSYQGSGETQYF. The CDR3 DNA reads as TGTGCCAGCAGTTACCAGGGCAGTGGGGAGACCCAGTACTTC.

In its sample, this clonotype was seen a few times. CDR3 DNA sequence: TGTGCCAGCAGTTTAGGGGGGGCGGTTCATGAAGCTTTCTTT. Its translation: CASSLGGAVHEAFF. The gene calls are TRBV12-3 or TRBV12-4 and TRBJ1-1; a possible D gene is TRBD1 (6 bases). With 1 base removed from V and 7 bases from J, the gap between germline ends came to 13 bases. The CDR3 extends over 14 amino acids.

This clonotype was recorded many times. The chain has TRBV7-9 and TRBJ2-1, with D hard to call. V was shortened by 2 bases and J by 8 bases, with 7 bases between the two germline ends. Germline loops: CDR1 SEHNR, CDR2 FQNEAQ (reference sequence). The CDR3 has 12 residues. The CDR3 region has the DNA TGTGCCAGCAGCTTAATCTCGGATGAGCAGTTCTTC. The encoded protein is CASSLISDEQFF.

V is TRBV12-3 or TRBV12-4 and J is TRBJ2-7, with 8 positions matching TRBD1. With 7 bases clipped from V and 3 bases from J, the junction kept 5 bases outside the gene matches. There are 13 residues in the CDR3. CDR3 sequence: CASTGGNNYEQYF. CDR3 DNA sequence: TGTGCCAGCACAGGGGGCAATAACTACGAGCAGTACTTC.